This entry lists 6 T cell receptor beta chains sequenced from one sample in a study of T cell responses to AZD1222 COVID-19 vaccine (dated by TCRdb to about 2021). Receptor amplification or capture employed the immunoSEQ multiplex PCR assay. Here the immuneACCESS table is served through TCRdb, limited to in-frame sequences with V and J called. Missing clones are a known gap in these copies; in checked studies unresolved V genes cover under half, and the rest lacks a known reason. Across this sample there are 130,000 to 150,000 clones, with around nine tenths seen only once. The ten most abundant clones make up 2.5% to 3% of the sample. The sample's time point label, in plain terms: baseline before first vaccination. This specimen's treatment or condition label, interpreted: meningococcal conjugate vaccine given as trial control. The source material was peripheral blood, sampled on day 0 of MenACWY control vaccination. The receptors come from an adult in good health.

The J gene is TRBJ2-1, the V gene TRBV28; 14 bases match TRBD2. Germline values: CDR1 MDHEN, CDR2 SYDVKM. Trimming cost V 4 bases and J 7 bases; bases outside gene matches: 15. The CDR3 runs to 19 residues. CDR3 sequence reads: CASSYRAGRLAGGANEQFF. The CDR3 DNA sequence: TGTGCCAGCAGTTATCGTGCGGGACGACTAGCGGGAGGGGCAAATGAGCAGTTCTTC. Full variable domain (outside the CDR3, taken from reference TRBV28 and TRBJ2-1): DVKVTQSSRYLVKRTGEKVFLECVQDMDHENMFWYRQDPGLGLRLIYFSYDVKMKEKGDIPEGYSVSREKKERFSLILESASTNQTSMYLCASSYRAGRLAGGANEQFFGPGTRLTVL.

The chain carries TRBV30 and TRBJ2-5; D gene uncertain. With 2 bases removed from V and 4 bases from J, the gap between germline ends came to 8 bases. This CDR3 region has 12 residues. CDR1 and CDR2 (germline): GTSNPN, SVGIG (reference sequence). CDR3 bases: TGTGCCTGGAGTCGGACCTTAGAGACCCAGTACTTC. Protein product: CAWSRTLETQYF.

This clone was counted between two and nine times. The chain couples TRBV5-1 to TRBJ1-3, with D uncertain. The CDR3 is 16 residues long. V lost 0 bases, J lost 0 bases, and 10 bases lay in between. From germline, CDR1 is SGHRS and CDR2 YFSETQ. The CDR3 protein is CASSLVYLSSGNTIYF. DNA for the CDR3: TGCGCCAGCAGCTTGGTTTACCTAAGCTCTGGAAACACCATATATTTT.

CDR3 protein: CASSRDSRGYTF. The CDR3 coding sequence is TGTGCCAGCAGCCGGGACTCTCGGGGCTACACCTTC. The chain joins TRBV7-2 to TRBJ1-2, with TRBD1 as a possible D gene (5 bases). CDR3 length: 12 residues. Germline loops: CDR1 SGHTA, CDR2 FQGNSA. V lost 5 bases and J lost 8, with 12 bases in between.

The V call is TRBV30, the J call TRBJ2-6, with D unclear. CDR1 GTSNPN and CDR2 SVGIG come from the germline V gene (reference sequence). The CDR3 runs to 15 residues. Trimming pared 0 bases from V and 0 bases from J, leaving 6 bases between. CDR3 bases: TGTGCCTGGAGTGTACTACCCTCTGGGGCCAACGTCCTGACTTTC. This gives the protein CAWSVLPSGANVLTF.

V gene TRBV25-1 combines with J gene TRBJ2-1, with 10 bases that match TRBD2. The CDR3 covers 15 residues. J was trimmed by 1 base and V by 6 bases; bases with no gene match: 3. Germline CDR1 MGHDK, CDR2 SYGVNS. The DNA of the CDR3 is TGTGCCAGCAGCGGGACTAGCGATTCCTACAATGAGCAGTTCTTC. Translation gives CASSGTSDSYNEQFF.